This TCR beta chain was sequenced during a study of response to subunit inactivated influenza vaccine. V trimming: 1 base; J trimming: 4 bases; junction bases outside the gene matches: 3. The CDR3 runs to 15 residues. The germline gives CDR1 KGHDR, CDR2 SFDVKD. General study results and limits: The authors suggested that every seasonal influenza vaccination recruits few new T cells.

This clonotype was recorded at least ten times. The antigen is unknown. TCRdb redid the calling of the RT-PCR reads with MiXCR, one entry per CDR3 protein. The data show 300,000 to 350,000 distinct CDR3 sequences, about a fifth seen once. The input for sequencing was PBMCs from blood, taken 21 months after vaccination. The clonotype originates from a man between 50 and 75 years old who received an inactivated influenza vaccine. The V and J genes are TRBV24-1 and TRBJ2-1; TRBD2 matches 7 bases. CDR3 nucleotides: TGTGCCACCAGTGATTTATCGGGGGGATACAATGAGCAGTTCTTC. This codes for CATSDLSGGYNEQFF.